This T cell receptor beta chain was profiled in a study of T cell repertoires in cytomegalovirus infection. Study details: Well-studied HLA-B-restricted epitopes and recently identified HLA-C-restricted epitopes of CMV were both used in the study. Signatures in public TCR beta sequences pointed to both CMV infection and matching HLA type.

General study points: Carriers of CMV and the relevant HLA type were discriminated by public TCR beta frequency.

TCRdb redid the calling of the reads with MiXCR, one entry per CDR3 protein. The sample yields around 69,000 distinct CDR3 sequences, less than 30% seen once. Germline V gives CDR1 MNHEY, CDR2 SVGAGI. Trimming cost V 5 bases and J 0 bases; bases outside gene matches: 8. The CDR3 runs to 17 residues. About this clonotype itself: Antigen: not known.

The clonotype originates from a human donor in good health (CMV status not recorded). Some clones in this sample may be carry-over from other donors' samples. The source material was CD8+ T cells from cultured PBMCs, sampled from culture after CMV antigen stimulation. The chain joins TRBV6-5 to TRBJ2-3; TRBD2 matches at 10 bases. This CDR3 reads CASSRFGLAESTDTQYF. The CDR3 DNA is TGTGCCAGCAGTCGCTTTGGACTAGCGGAGAGCACAGATACGCAGTATTTT.